These 20 T cell receptor beta chains originate from one sample sequenced in a study of cytomegalovirus exposure and HLA in healthy donors. Using immunoSEQ multiplex PCR, the repertoire was profiled, and TCRdb retains in-frame clones only, with some absent. The sample holds 130,000 or so clones, about 90% seen once. Sequencing was carried out using PBMCs. These receptors were taken from a man aged 30 to 45 in good health and CMV-seronegative.

The rearrangement links TRBV15 to TRBJ2-2; 13 nucleotides agree with TRBD2. The length of the CDR3 is 17 residues. Trimming took 0 bases from V and 7 from J; bases not matched to a gene: 5. Germline CDR1 reads LNHNV; CDR2 reads YYDKDF (reference sequence). The chain's CDR3 is CATSRETSGGAFGELFF. CDR3 nucleotides: TGTGCCACCAGCAGAGAAACTAGCGGGGGGGCCTTCGGGGAGCTGTTTTTT.

The rearrangement links TRBV7-9 to TRBJ2-7, with 10 bases identical to TRBD1. Per germline, CDR1 SEHNR and CDR2 FQNEAQ (reference sequence). The J segment lost 5 bases and the V segment lost 3 bases, leaving 7 bases of the junction unmatched. The CDR3 extends over 15 amino acids. The CDR3 loop reads CASSFSATGGHEQYF. CDR3 coding DNA: TGTGCCAGCAGCTTCTCCGCGACAGGGGGCCACGAGCAGTACTTC.

The chain combines TRBV5-6 with TRBJ1-2; weak D call: TRBD1 (6 bases). The germline gives CDR1 SGHDT, CDR2 YYEEEE. V was shortened by 1 base and J by 0 bases, with 10 bases between the two germline ends. This CDR3 is built from 15 residues. The CDR3 loop reads CASSLLTGSNYGYTF. The DNA of the CDR3 is TGTGCCAGCAGCTTGCTGACAGGCTCTAACTATGGCTACACCTTC.

The chain recombines TRBV5-6 with TRBJ1-5; 7 nucleotides align to TRBD1. Germline V lookup: CDR1 SGHDT, CDR2 YYEEEE. The CDR3 loop spans 14 amino acids. V shed 2 bases, J shed 2 bases, and the junction held 1 base outside the gene matches. As DNA, the CDR3 is TGTGCCAGCAGCTTTGGACAGGGCAATCAGCCCCAGCATTTT. It yields the protein CASSFGQGNQPQHF.

The J gene is TRBJ2-3, the V gene TRBV5-1; a weak D match, TRBD2 (5 bases). Trimming stripped 0 bases from V and 1 base from J, with 6 bases between. This CDR3 is built from 14 residues. Germline CDR1 and CDR2: SGHRS and YFSETQ. The CDR3: CASSLEAGTDTQYF. In nucleotides, the CDR3 is TGCGCCAGCAGCTTGGAAGCGGGCACAGATACGCAGTATTTT.

The chain links TRBV19 to TRBJ1-5, with unresolved D. The CDR3 loop spans 12 amino acids. The germline V gene encodes CDR1 LNHDA and CDR2 SQIVND (reference sequence). Trimming cost V 2 bases and J 6 bases, with 5 bases left between them. The CDR3 coding sequence is TGTGCCAGTAGTATACGCAGTCAGCCCCAGCATTTT. It yields the protein CASSIRSQPQHF.

This sequence joins TRBV10-2 and TRBJ2-7; TRBD1 matches at 7 bases. Germline V gene lookup returns CDR1 WSHSY and CDR2 SAAADI. This CDR3 spans 14 amino acids. Trimming cost V 7 bases and J 0 bases; bases outside gene matches: 6. CDR3 bases: TGCGCCAGCACCTCAGGGGGACGCTCCTACGAGCAGTACTTC. Protein product: CASTSGGRSYEQYF.

V is TRBV9 and J is TRBJ1-6, with D unresolved. The V end was cut by 0 bases, the J end by 14 bases, with 21 bases between. Germline CDR1 and CDR2: SGDLS and YYNGEE. The CDR3 is made up of 16 amino acids. Here the CDR3 DNA reads TGTGCCAGCAGCGTAGACAGTTCCGCTTCTTCCAGGACCCTCCACTTT. This gives the protein CASSVDSSASSRTLHF.

The chain employs TRBV2 and TRBJ2-7; 8 bases match TRBD2. CDR3 length: 16 residues. The germline CDR1 and CDR2 sequences are SNHLY and FYNNEI. The trim removed 7 bases at V and 5 bases at J, leaving 16 bases unmatched. CDR3 in DNA: TGTGCCAGCACAGCAGGGAACCTTGCCGGGGGGGACGAGCAGTACTTC. Translated: CASTAGNLAGGDEQYF.

The CDR3 reads CASSPLEGLAVNEQFF. DNA for the CDR3: TGCGCCAGCAGCCCCCTGGAGGGACTAGCGGTTAATGAGCAGTTCTTC. V is TRBV4-1 and J is TRBJ2-1; 11 positions match TRBD2. Germline values: CDR1 MGHRA, CDR2 YSYEKL. The ends lost 4 bases at V and 7 bases at J; junction bases unmatched: 9. The CDR3 consists of 16 residues.

This chain joins TRBV5-1 and TRBJ2-7; D may be TRBD1 (6 bases). Trimming left V 0 bases short and J 1 base short, with 8 bases between. The V gene's germline CDR1 is SGHRS and CDR2 YFSETQ. The CDR3 is 14 residues long. CDR3 sequence reads: CASSLEGHSYEQYF. CDR3 DNA: TGCGCCAGCAGCTTGGAGGGACATTCCTACGAGCAGTACTTC. Using reference TRBV5-1 and TRBJ2-7 for the parts outside the CDR3, the full variable domain is KAGVTQTPRYLIKTRGQQVTLSCSPISGHRSVSWYQQTPGQGLQFLFEYFSETQRNKGNFPGRFSGRQFSNSRSEMNVSTLELGDSALYLCASSLEGHSYEQYFGPGTRLTVT.

This clone was detected once. V and J are TRBV13 and TRBJ2-7; TRBD2 aligns across 13 bases. Germline V CDR1 and CDR2: PRHDT, FYEKMQ (reference sequence). J lost 7 bases, V lost 4 bases, and 10 bases had no gene match. The CDR3 is 16 residues long. As DNA, the CDR3 is TGTGCCAGCAGCTACGTTACTAGCGGGGGGGCGGAAGAGCAGTACTTC. Amino acids: CASSYVTSGGAEEQYF.

V gene TRBV5-1 combines with J gene TRBJ1-1; D not resolved. Germline V gene data show CDR1 as SGHRS and CDR2 as YFSETQ. The V gene lost 3 bases and the J gene lost 2 bases, with 14 bases spanning the gap. The CDR3 consists of 15 residues. The CDR3: CASSSRTGGNTEAFF. In DNA, the CDR3 is TGCGCCAGCAGCTCCCGGACGGGAGGAAACACTGAAGCTTTCTTT.

The V and J genes are TRBV4-2 and TRBJ1-5, with 10 bases that match TRBD1. From germline, CDR1 is LGHNA and CDR2 YNFKEQ. The CDR3 covers 19 residues. Unmatched junction bases numbered 13, after V lost 3 bases and J lost 2 bases. The CDR3 DNA sequence: TGTGCCAGCAGCCATCGCCGGGACAGGGGAGTAATGGGCAATCAGCCCCAGCATTTT. Translated: CASSHRRDRGVMGNQPQHF.

The genes are TRBV5-1 and TRBJ2-5; D is possibly TRBD1 (6 bases). In germline, CDR1 is SGHRS, CDR2 YFSETQ. V was trimmed by 7 bases and J by 5 bases, leaving 15 bases between them. The CDR3 runs 13 residues. Written as DNA, the CDR3 is TGCGCCAGCGAAAAGGGACATGGGGAGACCCAGTACTTC. Encoded protein: CASEKGHGETQYF.

The CDR3 here is CSVARSSYNEQFF. For the CDR3, the DNA is TGCAGCGTTGCTCGTAGCTCCTACAATGAGCAGTTCTTC. V is TRBV29-1 and J is TRBJ2-1; no firm D call. This CDR3 is 13 amino acids long. V lost 4 bases to trimming and J lost 0 bases, with 7 bases between them. CDR1 and CDR2 (germline): SQVTM, ANQGSEA.

DNA for the CDR3: TGTGCCAGCAGTTCCCAAGGGGGGGAGGACTATGGCTACACCTTC. Protein product: CASSSQGGEDYGYTF. The chain is built from TRBV6-5 and TRBJ1-2; possibly TRBD1 for D (6 bases). The CDR3 is 15 residues long. Germline V gene data show CDR1 as MNHEY and CDR2 as SVGAGI. The V gene lost 4 bases and the J gene lost 3 bases, with 15 bases spanning the gap.

The chain couples TRBV18 to TRBJ2-1; 10 nucleotides match TRBD1. Germline V gives CDR1 KGHSH, CDR2 LQKENI. The V gene end was trimmed by 3 bases and the J gene end by 10 bases; junction bases not matched to a gene: 12. The CDR3 loop spans 16 amino acids. CDR3 loop: CASSPRTGGSMGEQFF. The DNA of the CDR3 is TGTGCCAGCTCACCCCGGACAGGGGGTTCTATGGGCGAGCAGTTCTTC.

V is TRBV7-6 and J is TRBJ2-2; D is uncertain. V gave up 5 bases and J gave up 0 bases, with 13 bases separating them. The germline V gene has CDR1 SGHVS and CDR2 FNYEAQ. The CDR3 consists of 16 residues. Here the CDR3 DNA reads TGTGCCAGCAGCCCCGTTTATCGAGCGAACACCGGGGAGCTGTTTTTT. Its protein is CASSPVYRANTGELFF. The full variable domain, completed using reference TRBV7-6 and TRBJ2-2, is GAGVSQSPRYKVTKRGQDVALRCDPISGHVSLYWYRQALGQGPEFLTYFNYEAQQDKSGLPNDRFSAERPEGSISTLTIQRTEQRDSAMYRCASSPVYRANTGELFFGEGSRLTVL.

The CDR3 DNA is TGTGCCAGCAGCTTGGCCCCCAGGGGGGTCCGCGAGCAGTACTTC. As protein: CASSLAPRGVREQYF. V usage is TRBV5-6 and J usage is TRBJ2-7; D is possibly TRBD1 (7 bases). With 0 bases removed from V and 6 bases from J, the gap between germline ends came to 16 bases. CDR1 is SGHDT, CDR2 YYEEEE, per germline. This CDR3 has 15 residues.